This T cell receptor (beta chain) originates from a study of response to subunit inactivated influenza vaccine. Findings and limits, study-wide: Authors suggested that a seasonal influenza vaccination recruits few new T cells each time.

This clonotype was detected ten times or more. What it recognizes is unknown. TCRdb re-analysed the RT-PCR reads in MiXCR, keeping a single row per CDR3 protein. The sample carries about 700,000 distinct CDR3 sequences, 14% recorded once. This clonotype was sampled from a man between 50 and 59 years old who received an inactivated influenza vaccine. Sample: PBMCs from blood, taken 14 to 15 days before vaccination.

CDR3 bases: TGTGCCAGCAGTTTCGGCGGGATCTACAATGAGCAGTTCTTC. It yields the protein CASSFGGIYNEQFF. V gene TRBV12-3 or TRBV12-4 combines with J gene TRBJ2-1; perhaps TRBD2 as D (6 bases). The CDR3 has 14 amino acids. V dropped 3 bases and J dropped 3 bases, with 9 bases sitting between them.